A selection of T cell receptor beta chains follows, all from one sample in a study of T cell responses to AZD1222 COVID-19 vaccine. Assay used: immunoSEQ multiplex PCR; TCRdb lists only in-frame clones, some missing. The sample has more than 150,000 clones, approximately 90% seen once. The sequenced sample was peripheral blood, obtained 28 days after the second AZD1222 dose. These receptor sequences come from an adult who received the AZD1222 COVID-19 vaccine. Both conserved end residues are part of each CDR3. The order of the fields is V gene, clone size, J gene, D gene, CDR3 protein, CDR3 DNA. The D gene is left open where the match is weak. A clone size is listed for some rows: how often the clone was seen (once, few, many), or a class if it is expanded.

v_gene: TRBV5-1
abundance: .
j_gene: TRBJ1-1
d_gene: .
CDR3aa: CASSSPRTAPMNTEAFF
CDR3nt: TGCGCCAGCAGCTCCCCCCGGACAGCTCCTATGAACACTGAAGCTTTCTTT

v_gene: TRBV7-9
abundance: .
j_gene: TRBJ1-1
d_gene: .
CDR3aa: CASSSLVGRGMAEAFF
CDR3nt: TGTGCCAGCAGCTCTTTGGTAGGACGGGGTATGGCTGAAGCTTTCTTT

v_gene: TRBV28
abundance: .
j_gene: TRBJ1-2
d_gene: .
CDR3aa: CASSLRAGSSNYGYTF
CDR3nt: TGTGCCAGCAGTTTGAGGGCCGGCAGCTCTAACTATGGCTACACCTTC

v_gene: TRBV7-8
abundance: .
j_gene: TRBJ1-2
d_gene: .
CDR3aa: CASSLTLAGVFANYGYTF
CDR3nt: TGTGCCAGCAGCTTAACCCTAGCTGGGGTTTTCGCTAACTATGGCTACACCTTC

v_gene: TRBV5-1
abundance: .
j_gene: TRBJ2-1
d_gene: .
CDR3aa: CASRSDVTYNEQFF
CDR3nt: TGCGCCAGCAGATCGGATGTTACCTACAATGAGCAGTTCTTC

v_gene: TRBV25-1
abundance: .
j_gene: TRBJ1-1
d_gene: TRBD1
CDR3aa: CASTEGDRVRAFF
CDR3nt: TGTGCCAGCACCGAAGGGGACAGGGTGCGAGCTTTCTTT

v_gene: TRBV6-4
abundance: .
j_gene: TRBJ2-1
d_gene: .
CDR3aa: CASSVRGTSSYNEQFF
CDR3nt: TGTGCCAGCAGTGTTCGCGGGACGAGCTCCTACAATGAGCAGTTCTTC

v_gene: TRBV6-2/TRBV6-3
abundance: .
j_gene: TRBJ1-2
d_gene: TRBD1
CDR3aa: CASSYQDRVGGYTF
CDR3nt: TGTGCCAGCAGTTACCAAGACAGGGTCGGCGGCTACACCTTC

v_gene: TRBV10-3
abundance: .
j_gene: TRBJ1-1
d_gene: .
CDR3aa: CAIRMVLNTEAFF
CDR3nt: TGTGCCATCAGGATGGTTTTGAACACTGAAGCTTTCTTT

v_gene: TRBV7-2
abundance: .
j_gene: TRBJ2-1
d_gene: TRBD2
CDR3aa: CASSAGLAGVDEQFF
CDR3nt: TGTGCCAGCAGCGCCGGACTAGCGGGAGTAGATGAGCAGTTCTTC

v_gene: TRBV28
abundance: .
j_gene: TRBJ2-7
d_gene: TRBD2
CDR3aa: CASSPTPYSGRTSYEQYF
CDR3nt: TGTGCCAGCAGTCCAACCCCCTATAGCGGGAGGACCTCCTACGAGCAGTACTTC

v_gene: TRBV3-1/TRBV3-2
abundance: .
j_gene: TRBJ1-5
d_gene: .
CDR3aa: CASVSKPGQPQHF
CDR3nt: TGTGCCAGCGTGTCTAAACCGGGGCAGCCCCAGCATTTT

v_gene: TRBV28
abundance: .
j_gene: TRBJ2-7
d_gene: TRBD1
CDR3aa: CASSLPGTGGYEQYF
CDR3nt: TGTGCCAGCAGTTTGCCAGGGACAGGGGGATACGAGCAGTACTTC

v_gene: TRBV19
abundance: .
j_gene: TRBJ1-1
d_gene: .
CDR3aa: CASIEPPGAFF
CDR3nt: TGTGCCAGTATTGAGCCCCCCGGGGCTTTCTTT

v_gene: TRBV18
abundance: once
j_gene: TRBJ2-6
d_gene: TRBD1
CDR3aa: CASSEQRGPGANVLTF
CDR3nt: TGTGCCAGCTCAGAACAGAGGGGGCCTGGGGCCAACGTCCTGACTTTC

v_gene: TRBV29-1
abundance: .
j_gene: TRBJ2-3
d_gene: .
CDR3aa: CSVLPDTDTQYF
CDR3nt: TGCAGCGTTCTCCCAGACACAGATACGCAGTATTTT

v_gene: TRBV3-1/TRBV3-2
abundance: .
j_gene: TRBJ2-5
d_gene: .
CDR3aa: CASSQVGAGAFQETQYF
CDR3nt: TGTGCCAGCAGCCAAGTGGGGGCAGGGGCGTTCCAAGAGACCCAGTACTTC